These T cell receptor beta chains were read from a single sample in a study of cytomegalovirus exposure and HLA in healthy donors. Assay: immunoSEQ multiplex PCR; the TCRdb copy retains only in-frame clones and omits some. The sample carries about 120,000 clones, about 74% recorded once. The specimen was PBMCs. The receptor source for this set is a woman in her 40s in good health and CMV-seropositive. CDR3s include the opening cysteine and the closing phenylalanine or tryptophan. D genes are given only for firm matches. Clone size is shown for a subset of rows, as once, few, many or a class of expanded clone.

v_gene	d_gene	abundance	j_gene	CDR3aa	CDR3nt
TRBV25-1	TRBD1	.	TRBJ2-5	CASSEGTGGVETQYF	TGTGCCAGCAGTGAGGGGACAGGGGGAGTAGAGACCCAGTACTTC
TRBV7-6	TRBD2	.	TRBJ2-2	CASSFGLAGYTGELFF	TGTGCCAGCAGCTTCGGACTAGCGGGTTACACCGGGGAGCTGTTTTTT
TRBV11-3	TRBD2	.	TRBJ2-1	CASSQRGGSINEQFF	TGTGCCAGCAGCCAACGGGGCGGGAGCATCAACGAGCAGTTCTTC
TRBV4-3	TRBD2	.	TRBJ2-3	CASSHGLAGGEDTQYF	TGCGCCAGCAGCCATGGACTAGCGGGAGGGGAGGATACGCAGTATTTT
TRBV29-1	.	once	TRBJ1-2	CSVAGVQDGYTF	TGCAGCGTTGCAGGGGTGCAGGATGGCTACACCTTC
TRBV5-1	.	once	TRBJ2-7	CASSFSSVVYEQYF	TGCGCCAGCAGCTTCTCGTCAGTTGTTTACGAGCAGTACTTC
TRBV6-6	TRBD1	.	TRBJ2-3	CASSPGQGNTDTQYF	TGTGCCAGCAGTCCCGGACAGGGGAACACAGATACGCAGTATTTT
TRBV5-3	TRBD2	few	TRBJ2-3	CARSPGLAGGTDTQYF	TGTGCCAGAAGCCCAGGACTAGCGGGGGGCACAGATACGCAGTATTTT
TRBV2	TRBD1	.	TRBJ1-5	CASSPDRAGNQPQHF	TGTGCCAGCAGTCCGGACAGGGCGGGCAACCAGCCCCAGCATTTT
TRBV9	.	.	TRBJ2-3	CASSVSSGITDTQYF	TGTGCCAGCAGCGTGAGTAGCGGAATCACAGATACGCAGTATTTT
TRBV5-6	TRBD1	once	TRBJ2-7	CASSLTGQGNEQYF	TGTGCCAGCAGCTTGACGGGACAGGGGAACGAGCAGTACTTC
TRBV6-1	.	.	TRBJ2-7	CASSEPGRNEQYF	TGTGCCAGCAGTGAACCGGGAAGGAACGAGCAGTACTTC
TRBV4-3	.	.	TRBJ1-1	CASSTGLGNTEAFF	TGCGCCAGCTCTACAGGTTTGGGTAACACTGAAGCTTTCTTT
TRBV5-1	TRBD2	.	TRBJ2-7	CASSLGSGSHEQYF	TGCGCCAGCAGCTTGGGGAGCGGGAGCCACGAGCAGTACTTC
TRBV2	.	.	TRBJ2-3	CASSERSTDTQYF	TGTGCCAGCAGTGAGAGGAGCACAGATACGCAGTATTTT
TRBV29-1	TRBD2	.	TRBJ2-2	CSVGRTSANGELFF	TGCAGCGTTGGAAGGACTAGCGCAAACGGGGAGCTGTTTTTT
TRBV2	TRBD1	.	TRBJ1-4	CASSRQGVNEKLFF	TGTGCCAGCAGCAGACAGGGAGTAAATGAAAAACTGTTTTTT
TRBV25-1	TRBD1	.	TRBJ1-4	CASSEWTGGTNEKLFF	TGTGCCAGCAGTGAGTGGACAGGGGGAACTAATGAAAAACTGTTTTTT
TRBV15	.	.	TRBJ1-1	CATSRREVTEAFF	TGTGCCACCAGCAGGCGGGAGGTAACTGAAGCTTTCTTT
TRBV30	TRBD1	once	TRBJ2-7	CAWSPGTGSYEQYF	TGTGCCTGGAGCCCCGGGACAGGGTCGTACGAGCAGTACTTC
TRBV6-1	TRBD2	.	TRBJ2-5	CASSEARSGGTPRTQYF	TGTGCCAGCAGTGAAGCGCGGAGCGGGGGCACCCCGAGGACCCAGTACTTC
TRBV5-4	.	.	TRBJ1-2	CASSLGAGGYTF	TGTGCCAGCAGCTTGGGGGCGGGTGGCTACACCTTC
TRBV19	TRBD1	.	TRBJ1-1	CASIETGGLNTEAFF	TGTGCCAGTATCGAGACAGGGGGTTTGAACACTGAAGCTTTCTTT
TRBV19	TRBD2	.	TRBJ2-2	CASTLAGIGTGELFF	TGTGCCAGTACACTAGCGGGGATAGGCACCGGGGAGCTGTTTTTT
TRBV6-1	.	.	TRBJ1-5	CATRDSYSNQPQHF	TGTGCCACAAGAGACAGTTATAGCAATCAGCCCCAGCATTTT
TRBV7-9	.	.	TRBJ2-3	CASSGTGPTDTQYF	TGTGCCAGCAGCGGCACAGGTCCCACAGATACGCAGTATTTT
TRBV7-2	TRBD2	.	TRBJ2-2	CASRGLARNTGELFF	TGTGCCAGCCGAGGACTAGCTCGGAACACCGGGGAGCTGTTTTTT
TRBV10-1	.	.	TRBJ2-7	CASSDSQFYEQYF	TGCGCCAGCAGTGATTCACAGTTCTACGAGCAGTACTTC
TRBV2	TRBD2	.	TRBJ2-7	CASSQREAGGEQYF	TGTGCCAGCAGTCAGCGGGAGGCGGGCGGAGAGCAGTACTTC